Presented here are 23 T cell receptor beta chains from one specimen sequenced in a study of cytomegalovirus exposure and HLA in healthy donors. Both 60 Vbeta primers and 13 Jbeta primers went into the PCR. Clones were sequenced by immunoSEQ multiplex PCR, and TCRdb holds only the in-frame ones, with some missing. This table holds around 120,000 clones, approximately 80% found once. Sequencing input: PBMCs. The origin of the receptors is a human donor in good health.

V usage is TRBV6-6 and J usage is TRBJ1-1, with TRBD1 matching 9 bases. Germline V lookup: CDR1 MNHNY, CDR2 SVGAGI (reference sequence). There are 15 residues in the CDR3. Unmatched junction bases numbered 3, after V lost 4 bases and J lost 0 bases. The DNA of the CDR3 is TGTGCCAGCAGTTCGGGACAGGGCATGAACACTGAAGCTTTCTTT. It translates to CASSSGQGMNTEAFF.

This clone was seen a single time. Here the CDR3 reads CASSVDFYETDTQYF. The CDR3, as DNA: TGTGCCAGCAGCGTAGACTTCTACGAAACAGATACGCAGTATTTT. This chain links TRBV9 with TRBJ2-3; D is ambiguous. Trimming took 0 bases from V and 3 from J, leaving 11 bases between them. The CDR3 sequence is 15 residues long. Germline V gene sequence: CDR1 SGDLS, CDR2 YYNGEE.

This clone occurred a few times. The chain combines TRBV6-6 with TRBJ1-2; TRBD1 matches 7 bases. The germline V gene has CDR1 MNHNY and CDR2 SVGAGI (reference sequence). The CDR3 is made up of 15 amino acids. Trimming cost V 4 bases and J 4 bases; bases outside gene matches: 9. In DNA form, the CDR3 reads TGTGCCAGCAGTTTCGACAGGGCCAGAGCCTATGGCTACACCTTC. The encoded protein is CASSFDRARAYGYTF.

The chain carries TRBV19 and TRBJ1-5, with 8 bases lining up with TRBD1. The CDR3 contains 16 residues. From germline, CDR1 is LNHDA and CDR2 SQIVND (reference sequence). With V trimmed by 4 bases and J by 4 bases, 9 bases remained unmatched. CDR3 protein: CASSTITGGRNQPQHF. The DNA of the CDR3 is TGTGCCAGTAGTACCATCACAGGGGGGCGGAATCAGCCCCAGCATTTT. Full variable domain (rest looked up from reference TRBV19 and TRBJ1-5): DGGITQSPKYLFRKEGQNVTLSCEQNLNHDAMYWYRQDPGQGLRLIYYSQIVNDFQKGDIAEGYSVSREKKESFPLTVTSAQKNPTAFYLCASSTITGGRNQPQHFGDGTRLSIL.

The chain is built from TRBV7-9 and TRBJ1-1; D might be TRBD1 (6 bases). The CDR3 sequence is 18 residues long. Trimming pared 1 base from V and 5 bases from J, leaving 23 bases between. Per germline, CDR1 SEHNR and CDR2 FQNEAQ (reference sequence). The CDR3 here is CASSLGVFGGGGGTEAFF. For the CDR3, the DNA is TGTGCCAGCAGCTTAGGGGTGTTCGGGGGAGGGGGTGGAACTGAAGCTTTCTTT.

This clone has a single count. V and J are TRBV19 and TRBJ2-7; tentative D call: TRBD1 (5 bases). V lost 3 bases, J lost 6 bases, and 15 bases lay in between. Germline CDR1 is LNHDA and CDR2 is SQIVND (reference sequence). The CDR3 covers 14 residues. This CDR3 reads CASSISRDMGEQYF. Written as DNA, the CDR3 is TGTGCCAGTAGTATTAGCAGGGATATGGGCGAGCAGTACTTC.

The table lists this clone with a count of one. J is TRBJ1-2 and V is TRBV6-5; the D gene is possibly TRBD1 (6 bases). Per germline, CDR1 MNHEY and CDR2 SVGAGI. The ends were cut back, 6 bases at V and 6 bases at J, with 17 bases in the middle. The CDR3 covers 14 residues. CDR3 sequence: CASSSTGQYHGYTF. The DNA of the CDR3 is TGTGCCAGCAGCTCCACAGGACAGTATCATGGCTACACCTTC.

The rearrangement links TRBV5-1 to TRBJ1-3, with 7 bases identical to TRBD1. CDR1 SGHRS and CDR2 YFSETQ come from the germline V gene. Trimming removed 3 bases from V and 0 bases from J; junction bases left unmatched: 9. The CDR3 length is 17 residues. The CDR3 sequence: CASSSNSGTASGNTIYF. CDR3 nucleotide sequence: TGCGCCAGCAGCTCAAATTCCGGGACAGCCTCTGGAAACACCATATATTTT.

Here the CDR3 DNA reads TGTGCCACCCAGGGGGCAGGGAGCTCCTACGAGCAGTACTTC. This codes for CATQGAGSSYEQYF. The rearrangement joins TRBV19 to TRBJ2-7; 8 nucleotides agree with TRBD1. The CDR3 covers 14 residues. In germline, CDR1 is LNHDA, CDR2 SQIVND (reference sequence). The trim removed 10 bases at V and 0 bases at J, leaving 8 bases unmatched.

The chain recombines TRBV2 with TRBJ2-7; D perhaps matches TRBD2 (5 bases). Germline CDR1 SNHLY, CDR2 FYNNEI. With 5 bases removed from V and 7 bases from J, the gap between germline ends came to 18 bases. The CDR3 length is 14 residues. The CDR3, as DNA: TGTGCCAGCAGTAGGGTGTTAGGATCGGGGGAGCAGTACTTC. This gives the protein CASSRVLGSGEQYF. The variable domain in full, completed from reference TRBV2 and TRBJ2-7, reads EPEVTQTPSHQVTQMGQEVILRCVPISNHLYFYWYRQILGQKVEFLVSFYNNEISEKSEIFDDQFSVERPDGSNFTLKIRSTKLEDSAMYFCASSRVLGSGEQYFGPGTRLTVT.

The chain links TRBV15 to TRBJ1-2; 10 bases align to TRBD1. This CDR3 is 19 amino acids long. Germline values: CDR1 LNHNV, CDR2 YYDKDF (reference sequence). Trimming removed 4 bases from V and 4 bases from J; junction bases left unmatched: 18. CDR3 protein: CATSIHLSWTGGGGYGYTF. The CDR3 DNA sequence: TGTGCCACCAGCATCCACCTATCCTGGACAGGGGGGGGTGGCTATGGCTACACCTTC.

The V gene is TRBV7-9, the J gene TRBJ2-7, with D possibly matching TRBD2 (6 bases). Looked up from germline, CDR1 is SEHNR and CDR2 is FQNEAQ (reference sequence). V gave up 0 bases and J gave up 5 bases, with 20 bases separating them. This CDR3 is 17 amino acids long. The CDR3 sequence is CASSLAGRGGRKHEQYF. The CDR3 DNA follows: TGTGCCAGCAGCTTAGCTGGTCGAGGAGGGAGAAAGCACGAGCAGTACTTC.

The chain joins TRBV5-1 to TRBJ2-3; 8 bases map to TRBD2. The CDR3 length is 13 residues. Germline V gene sequence: CDR1 SGHRS, CDR2 YFSETQ. The junction had 3 bases not matched to a gene; V was cut back by 7 bases and J by 2 bases. This chain's CDR3 is CASGAGVTDTQYF. CDR3 DNA: TGCGCCAGCGGAGCGGGAGTCACAGATACGCAGTATTTT.

The chain has TRBV11-3 and TRBJ2-2, with D tentatively TRBD1 (5 bases). The length of the CDR3 is 14 residues. Germline lookup yields CDR1 SGHNT and CDR2 YENEEA. V lost 2 bases to trimming and J lost 5 bases, with 9 bases between them. The CDR3 DNA reads TGTGCCAGCAGCTTACCGACAGCTACCGGGGAGCTGTTTTTT. This translates into CASSLPTATGELFF.

This chain joins TRBV29-1 and TRBJ2-1; 9 bases fit TRBD1. This CDR3 is built from 14 residues. V trimming: 4 bases; J trimming: 8 bases; junction bases outside the gene matches: 9. Germline V lookup: CDR1 SQVTM, CDR2 ANQGSEA. The CDR3 DNA is TGCAGCGTTGGGGGACAGGGACGTTTAGATGAGCAGTTCTTC. This translates into CSVGGQGRLDEQFF.

V gene TRBV6-1 combines with J gene TRBJ1-2, with 9 bases matching TRBD1. Germline V lookup: CDR1 MNHNS, CDR2 SASEGT. The trim removed 3 bases at V and 8 bases at J, leaving 7 bases unmatched. The CDR3 sequence is 14 residues long. CDR3 in amino acids: CASSDVDRGKGYTF. The CDR3 DNA reads as TGTGCCAGCAGTGACGTGGACAGGGGAAAGGGCTACACCTTC.

The sample holds a few counts of this clone. V usage is TRBV7-8 and J usage is TRBJ2-1; 7 bases agree with TRBD2. Germline CDR1 reads SGHVS; CDR2 reads FQNEAQ. J lost 8 bases, V lost 7 bases, and 14 bases had no gene match. This CDR3 comprises 15 residues. As DNA, the CDR3 is TGTGCCAGCACCCTCGGGGGGACGAGGTTCGATGAGCAGTTCTTC. Its translation: CASTLGGTRFDEQFF.

The chain carries TRBV19 and TRBJ1-3, with D perhaps TRBD1 (5 bases). CDR1 LNHDA and CDR2 SQIVND come from the germline V gene (reference sequence). Trimming stripped 7 bases from V and 4 bases from J, with 17 bases between. This CDR3 region has 15 residues. CDR3 sequence: CASTVGRAAGNTIYF. Here the CDR3 DNA reads TGTGCCAGTACGGTCGGCAGGGCAGCCGGAAACACCATATATTTT.

As concerns this clone: Mismatch with germline at one junction end may stem from a read error. V is TRBV7-9 and J is TRBJ2-7; 9 bases fit TRBD1. Germline CDR1 SEHNR, CDR2 FQNEAQ (reference sequence). This CDR3 contains 15 residues. The CDR3 spells CSSRSSPGQGYEQYF. Written as DNA, the CDR3 is TGTTCCAGCAGATCCTCCCCGGGACAGGGATACGAGCAGTACTTC. Using reference TRBV7-9 and TRBJ2-7 for the parts outside the CDR3, the full variable domain is DTGVSQNPRHKITKRGQNVTFRCDPISEHNRLYWYRQTLGQGPEFLTYFQNEAQLEKSRLLSDRFSAERPKGSFSTLEIQRTEQGDSAMYLCSSRSSPGQGYEQYFGPGTRLTVT.

This chain links TRBV6-5 with TRBJ2-7, with 7 bases identical to TRBD2. Germline CDR1 and CDR2: MNHEY and SVGAGI. The CDR3 contains 13 residues. The V and J ends lost 6 bases and 4 bases, in that order; junction bases with no gene match: 6. CDR3 sequence reads: CASRLAGEYEQYF. Written as DNA, the CDR3 is TGTGCCAGCAGACTTGCGGGAGAATACGAGCAGTACTTC.

The V call is TRBV6-5, the J call TRBJ1-1; D not resolved. CDR3 length equals 13 residues. Germline assignment: CDR1 MNHEY and CDR2 SVGAGI. Trimming shortened V by 6 bases and J by 5 bases, and 13 bases separated the two germline ends. The CDR3 DNA is TGTGCCAGCAGAGCGAGGCGTGGGACTGAAGCTTTCTTT. Translating gives CASRARRGTEAFF.

The CDR3 nucleotides are TGTGCCAGCAGCCCCAGGGACAGGGGTAACTATGGCTACACCTTC. It codes for CASSPRDRGNYGYTF. The chain couples TRBV5-5 to TRBJ1-2; 10 bases agree with TRBD1. Per germline, CDR1 SGHKS and CDR2 YYEKEE (reference sequence). The CDR3 covers 15 residues. V lost 4 bases to trimming and J lost 1 base; unmatched junction nucleotides: 4.

V usage is TRBV6-5 and J usage is TRBJ1-2; the D gene is possibly TRBD1 (6 bases). Germline V gene lookup returns CDR1 MNHEY and CDR2 SVGAGI. Between the trimmed V and J ends, which lost 2 bases and 7 bases, there was a span of 20 bases. The CDR3 sequence is 16 residues long. CDR3 amino acids: CASSYVGLQGFIGYTF. DNA for the CDR3: TGTGCCAGCAGTTACGTCGGGTTACAGGGTTTTATTGGCTACACCTTC.